Presented here are 30 T cell receptor beta chains from one specimen sequenced in a study of T cell repertoires in aging, cancer and after chemotherapy. Peripheral blood genomic DNA, not sorted cells or RNA, was the template. Rearranged V-D-J TRB sequences were amplified with a mixed TRB-A/B primer pool. Using its own MiXCR run on the multiplex PCR reads, TCRdb lists one record per CDR3 protein. This table has 9,300 or so distinct CDR3 sequences, around a quarter appearing once. What was sequenced was blood. The receptors were gathered from a human donor with a blood cancer. The donor label of this sample is uncertain.

In its sample, this clonotype was seen once. The rearrangement joins TRBV21-1 to TRBJ2-2; the D call in the table, TRBD1, was not verified against the DNA. TRBV21-1 is a listed pseudogene. This CDR3 has 18 residues. CDR3 sequence: CASRTSRGRGRYTGELFF. As DNA, the CDR3 is TGTGCCAGCAGGACCTCCAGGGGCCGCGGGAGATACACCGGGGAGCTGTTTTTT.

This clonotype qualifies as medium-sized. The rearrangement links TRBV6-5 to TRBJ2-7, with a possible D match to TRBD1 (5 bases). CDR3 length equals 15 residues. Between the trimmed V and J ends, which lost 0 bases and 5 bases, there was a span of 14 bases. CDR1 and CDR2 from the germline V gene are MNHEY and SVGAGI. The CDR3 DNA reads as TGTGCCAGCAGTTACTCGTCCCAGGGTGGCCACGAGCAGTACTTC. Translated, it gives CASSYSSQGGHEQYF.

The V call is TRBV5-1, the J call TRBJ2-1; TRBD2 agrees at 14 bases. In germline, CDR1 is SGHRS, CDR2 YFSETQ. Losses at the gene ends were 5 bases for V and 8 bases for J; bases not matched to a gene: 6. This CDR3 has 15 amino acids. This CDR3 reads CASSGGLAGAYEQFF. CDR3 bases: TGCGCCAGCAGTGGGGGACTAGCGGGAGCATATGAGCAGTTCTTC.

By proportion, this clonotype is medium-sized. The chain combines TRBV29-1 with TRBJ2-1; no clear D gene. The germline V gene encodes CDR1 SQVTM and CDR2 ANQGSEA. The CDR3 loop spans 12 amino acids. The ends were cut back, 4 bases at V and 1 base at J, with 5 bases in the middle. The CDR3 nucleotides read TGCAGCGTTGTTAAGTCCTACAATGAGCAGTTCTTC. As protein: CSVVKSYNEQFF.

This rearrangement joins TRBV10-3 to TRBJ2-3; 14 bases match TRBD2. V gave up 3 bases and J gave up 3 bases; unmatched junction bases: 2. The CDR3 is 16 residues long. Germline V gene lookup returns CDR1 ENHRY and CDR2 SYGVKD. The CDR3 is CAISEGTSGSTDTQYF. CDR3 sequence (DNA): TGTGCCATCAGTGAAGGGACTAGCGGGAGTACAGATACGCAGTATTTT.

The CDR3 region has the DNA TGTGCCAGTAGTGCTGGGACAGGGGACCCCAATGAGCAGTTCTTC. This sequence encodes CASSAGTGDPNEQFF. The rearrangement links TRBV19 to TRBJ2-1, with 10 bases lining up with TRBD1. V lost 5 bases and J lost 6; bases outside the gene matches: 7. CDR1 and CDR2 (germline): LNHDA, SQIVND (reference sequence). The CDR3 has 15 amino acids.

This clonotype was seen more than once but under ten times. This chain uses TRBV5-1 with TRBJ2-7; D is undetermined. Trimming removed 5 bases at V and 4 bases at J, with 10 bases between. This CDR3 is built from 12 residues. Germline loops: CDR1 SGHRS, CDR2 YFSETQ. CDR3 nucleotide sequence: TGCGCCAGCAGGGCAGAGACTTACGAGCAGTACTTC. Amino acid sequence: CASRAETYEQYF.

The chain has TRBV20-1 and TRBJ2-7; D remains ambiguous. V lost 0 bases, J lost 7 bases, and 7 bases lay in between. The germline V gene has CDR1 DFQATT and CDR2 SNEGSKA (reference sequence). There are 11 residues in the CDR3. CDR3 protein: CSAREGNEQYF. The DNA of the CDR3 is TGCAGTGCTAGAGAGGGCAATGAGCAGTACTTC.

This clonotype was seen many times. The chain links TRBV5-1 to TRBJ2-1; TRBD2 aligns across 9 bases. Germline-derived CDR1 and CDR2 are SGHRS and YFSETQ. The CDR3 contains 16 residues. The junction had 10 bases not matched to a gene; V was cut back by 0 bases and J by 9 bases. In nucleotides, the CDR3 is TGCGCCAGCAGCTTGGGGAACTTAGCGGGAGTCGTTGAGCAGTTCTTC. Protein: CASSLGNLAGVVEQFF.

The rearrangement uses TRBV28 and TRBJ2-7, with a weak D call TRBD2 (6 bases). CDR3 length: 14 residues. From germline, CDR1 is MDHEN and CDR2 SYDVKM. V lost 6 bases to trimming and J lost 2 bases, with 14 bases between them. The CDR3 DNA is TGTGCCAGCAGCCGGGGGAGCGGGCCCTACGAGCAGTACTTC. It translates to CASSRGSGPYEQYF.

By its share, this clonotype is medium-sized (0.01 to 0.1%). The gene calls are TRBV6-2 or TRBV6-3 and TRBJ2-6; 8 bases line up with TRBD1. The CDR3 contains 15 residues. CDR1 is MNHEY, CDR2 SVGEGT, per germline. Trimming removed 7 bases from V and 2 bases from J; junction bases left unmatched: 4. The CDR3 DNA sequence: TGTGCCAGCATGTACAGGGGGACTGGGGCCAACGTCCTGACTTTC. It encodes CASMYRGTGANVLTF.

The V gene is TRBV19, the J gene TRBJ2-1; 9 bases align to TRBD2. The germline gives CDR1 LNHDA, CDR2 SQIVND (reference sequence). V lost 7 bases and J lost 4; bases outside the gene matches: 5. This CDR3 has 14 amino acids. The CDR3 DNA is TGTGCCAGTACCAGGACTAGCGCGTACAATGAGCAGTTCTTC. Protein: CASTRTSAYNEQFF.

This clonotype was seen more than once but under ten times. V is TRBV6-5 and J is TRBJ2-7; 9 nucleotides line up with TRBD2. CDR3 length: 15 residues. The ends lost 2 bases at V and 3 bases at J; junction bases unmatched: 5. CDR1 and CDR2 from the germline V gene are MNHEY and SVGAGI. Written as DNA, the CDR3 is TGTGCCAGCAGTTACGGGACTAGCTTCAACTACGAGCAGTACTTC. It yields the protein CASSYGTSFNYEQYF.

The chain employs TRBV5-1 and TRBJ1-1; 7 bases line up with TRBD1. In germline, CDR1 is SGHRS, CDR2 YFSETQ. V dropped 4 bases and J dropped 1; count of bases not matched to a gene: 7. The CDR3 is made up of 15 amino acids. The chain's CDR3 is CASSARQGRNTEAFF. The DNA of the CDR3 is TGCGCCAGCAGCGCCCGACAGGGTAGGAACACTGAAGCTTTCTTT.

By share of the sample, this clonotype is medium-sized. The chain has TRBV19 and TRBJ2-3; 7 nucleotides align to TRBD2. CDR1 and CDR2 from the germline V gene are LNHDA and SQIVND (reference sequence). This CDR3 region has 17 residues. The V and J ends lost 9 bases and 0 bases, in that order; junction bases with no gene match: 15. The CDR3 DNA reads TGTGCCAGCACTAGTATAGGGCCTAGCGGTAGCACAGATACGCAGTATTTT. Translating gives CASTSIGPSGSTDTQYF. The full variable domain, rest sourced from reference TRBV19 and TRBJ2-3, is DGGITQSPKYLFRKEGQNVTLSCEQNLNHDAMYWYRQDPGQGLRLIYYSQIVNDFQKGDIAEGYSVSREKKESFPLTVTSAQKNPTAFYLCASTSIGPSGSTDTQYFGPGTRLTVL.

On this clonotype itself: A much larger clone sits a single nucleotide away, making a read error possible. The V call is TRBV29-1, the J call TRBJ1-1; D possibly corresponds to TRBD1 (5 bases). Germline values: CDR1 SQVTM, CDR2 ANQGSEA. The V gene lost 2 bases and the J gene lost 1 base, with 11 bases spanning the gap. CDR3 length: 14 amino acids. Here the CDR3 reads CSVESGGSNTEAFF. As DNA, the CDR3 is TGCAGCGTTGAAAGTGGGGGGTCGAACACTGAAGCTTTCTTT.

In this sample, this clonotype is medium-sized. This CDR3 reads CASSSLFRRDTQYF. CDR3 coding DNA: TGTGCCAGCAGTTCTTTGTTTCGGAGAGATACGCAGTATTTT. The chain joins TRBV27 to TRBJ2-3; D is unclear. V lost 4 bases and J 5 bases, leaving 13 bases between the germline ends. This CDR3 is built from 14 residues. CDR1 is MNHEY, CDR2 SMNVEV, per germline (reference sequence).

This clonotype is medium-sized in the sample. The V call is TRBV19, the J call TRBJ2-6; D is ambiguous. Germline values: CDR1 LNHDA, CDR2 SQIVND (reference sequence). CDR3 length: 15 residues. V was cut by 8 bases and J by 0 bases, with 11 bases left in between. The DNA for the CDR3 is TGTGCCAGTTACAGTCGGCGCTCTGGGGCCAACGTCCTGACTTTC. As protein: CASYSRRSGANVLTF.

V is TRBV6-5 and J is TRBJ1-6, with D perhaps matching TRBD1 (6 bases). Germline V gene data show CDR1 as MNHEY and CDR2 as SVGAGI. Trimming pared 4 bases from V and 0 bases from J, leaving 16 bases between. The CDR3 is made up of 18 amino acids. In DNA, the CDR3 is TGTGCCAGCAGTTTCGGGGGCGGTAGGAGCTCCTATAATTCACCCCTCCACTTT. Protein: CASSFGGGRSSYNSPLHF.

Judged by abundance, this clonotype is medium-sized. V is TRBV19 and J is TRBJ2-7, with 10 bases that match TRBD1. This CDR3 is 13 amino acids long. V trimming: 10 bases; J trimming: 1 base; junction bases outside the gene matches: 4. Germline V gene lookup returns CDR1 LNHDA and CDR2 SQIVND (reference sequence). DNA of the CDR3: TGTGCCACTCGACAGGGGGCATCCTACGAGCAGTACTTC. It specifies CATRQGASYEQYF.

This clonotype came up many times. V usage is TRBV6-1 and J usage is TRBJ1-5; the D is unclear. This CDR3 spans 17 amino acids. Trimming took off 6 bases at V and 0 bases at J, with 18 bases between the two ends. Germline CDR1 MNHNS, CDR2 SASEGT. CDR3 sequence (DNA): TGTGCCAGCAGATATACAGTTTCGGGGTTTAGCAATCAGCCCCAGCATTTT. Protein sequence: CASRYTVSGFSNQPQHF.

This clonotype is medium-sized within its sample. The rearrangement joins TRBV27 to TRBJ2-7; D possibly corresponds to TRBD1 (6 bases). Trimming removed 5 bases at V and 3 bases at J, with 11 bases between. The CDR3 contains 13 residues. The germline gives CDR1 MNHEY, CDR2 SMNVEV (reference sequence). The CDR3 nucleotides read TGTGCCAGCAGTGACGGACAGTTCTACGAGCAGTACTTC. It translates to CASSDGQFYEQYF.

The chain combines TRBV10-3 with TRBJ1-5; D gene ambiguous. CDR3 size: 9 residues. Trimming took 7 bases from V and 7 from J, leaving 2 bases between them. Germline loops: CDR1 ENHRY, CDR2 SYGVKD. This chain's CDR3 is CAIKQPQHF. CDR3 coding DNA: TGTGCCATCAAACAGCCCCAGCATTTT.

This clonotype is medium-sized (0.01 to 0.1%) by share. This chain joins TRBV29-1 and TRBJ2-3; 10 nucleotides line up with TRBD2. Germline V lookup: CDR1 SQVTM, CDR2 ANQGSEA. V trimming: 1 base; J trimming: 14 bases; junction bases outside the gene matches: 18. The CDR3 is made up of 16 amino acids. The CDR3 protein is CSVEGPRRAGGPIWYF. DNA of the CDR3: TGCAGCGTTGAAGGGCCACGGCGAGCGGGAGGGCCTATCTGGTATTTT.

This clonotype was seen a few times. The V gene is TRBV5-4, the J gene TRBJ1-4; D is unclear. The CDR3 spans 14 residues. The germline gives CDR1 SGHNT, CDR2 YYREEE (reference sequence). Trimming stripped 4 bases from V and 2 bases from J, with 9 bases between. The CDR3 sequence is CASSLPGTNEKLFF. The CDR3 DNA reads TGTGCCAGCAGCCTTCCCGGGACTAATGAAAAACTGTTTTTT.

The J gene is TRBJ2-3, the V gene TRBV10-1; perhaps TRBD2 as D (6 bases). V shed 6 bases and J shed 4 bases, with 11 bases lying between them. Germline V gene data show CDR1 as WNHNN and CDR2 as SYGVQD (reference sequence). The CDR3 sequence is 13 residues long. CDR3 in amino acids: CASRPGDADTQYF. The CDR3 DNA is TGCGCCAGCAGGCCGGGGGATGCAGATACGCAGTATTTT.

The chain uses TRBV5-1 and TRBJ2-2; 9 positions agree with TRBD2. CDR3 length: 16 amino acids. V shed 1 base and J 2 bases; nucleotides not matched to a gene: 3. Germline lookup yields CDR1 SGHRS and CDR2 YFSETQ. The CDR3 DNA reads as TGCGCCAGCAGCTTGTCGGGACTAGCAAACACCGGGGAGCTGTTTTTT. Translating gives CASSLSGLANTGELFF.

This clonotype appeared many times. The gene calls are TRBV7-6 and TRBJ1-5; 9 bases match TRBD1. The V gene's germline CDR1 is SGHVS and CDR2 FNYEAQ. Unmatched junction bases numbered 13, after V lost 4 bases and J lost 6 bases. CDR3 length: 17 amino acids. CDR3 sequence (DNA): TGTGCCAGCAGCTCGGGACAGGGTGTGGCGCTGGGTCAGCCCCAGCATTTT. Translated: CASSSGQGVALGQPQHF.

In its sample, this clonotype is medium-sized (0.01 to 0.1%). The gene calls are TRBV28 and TRBJ2-1; D is unclear. V lost 5 bases to trimming and J lost 5 bases, with 7 bases between them. The germline V gene encodes CDR1 MDHEN and CDR2 SYDVKM. This CDR3 region has 12 residues. CDR3 amino acids: CASSPVNNEQFF. CDR3 nucleotides: TGTGCCAGCAGTCCAGTTAACAATGAGCAGTTCTTC.

This chain connects TRBV7-3 to TRBJ2-3; tentatively, D is TRBD1 (6 bases). The length of the CDR3 is 15 residues. V was shortened by 4 bases and J by 0 bases, with 11 bases between the two germline ends. Germline CDR1 reads SGHTA; CDR2 reads FQGTGA. CDR3 amino acids: CASSSGQRSTDTQYF. The CDR3 bases are TGTGCCAGCAGCTCAGGACAGAGGAGCACAGATACGCAGTATTTT.